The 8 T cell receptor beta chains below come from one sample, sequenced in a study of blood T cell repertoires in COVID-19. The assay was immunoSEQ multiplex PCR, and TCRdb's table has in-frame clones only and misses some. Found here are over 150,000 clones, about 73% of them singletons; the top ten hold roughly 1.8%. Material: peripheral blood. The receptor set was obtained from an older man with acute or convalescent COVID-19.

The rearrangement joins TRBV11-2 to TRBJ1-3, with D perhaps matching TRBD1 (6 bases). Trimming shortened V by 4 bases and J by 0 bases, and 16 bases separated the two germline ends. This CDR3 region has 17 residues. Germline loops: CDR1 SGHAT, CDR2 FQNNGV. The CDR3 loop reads CASSYQVRQVSGNTIYF. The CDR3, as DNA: TGTGCCAGCAGCTATCAAGTTCGACAGGTCTCTGGAAACACCATATATTTT.

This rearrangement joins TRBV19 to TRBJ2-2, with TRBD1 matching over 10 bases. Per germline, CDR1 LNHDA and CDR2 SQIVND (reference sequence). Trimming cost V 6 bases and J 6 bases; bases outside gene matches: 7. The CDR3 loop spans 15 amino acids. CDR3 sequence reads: CASRTRQGAAGELFF. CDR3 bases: TGTGCCAGTAGAACGCGACAGGGGGCAGCCGGGGAGCTGTTTTTT.

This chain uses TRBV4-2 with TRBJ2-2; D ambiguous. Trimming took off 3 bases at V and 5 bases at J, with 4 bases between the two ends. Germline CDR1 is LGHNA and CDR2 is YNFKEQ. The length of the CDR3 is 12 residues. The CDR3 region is CASSHPTGELFF. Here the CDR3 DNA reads TGTGCCAGCAGCCACCCTACCGGGGAGCTGTTTTTT.

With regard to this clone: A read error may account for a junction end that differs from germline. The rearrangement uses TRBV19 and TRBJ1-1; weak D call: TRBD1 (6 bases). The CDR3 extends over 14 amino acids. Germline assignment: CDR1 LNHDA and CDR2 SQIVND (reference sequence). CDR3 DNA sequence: TGTGCCAGTAGCATAGGGGGGGGATACACTGAAGCTTTCTTT. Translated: CASSIGGGYTEAFF.

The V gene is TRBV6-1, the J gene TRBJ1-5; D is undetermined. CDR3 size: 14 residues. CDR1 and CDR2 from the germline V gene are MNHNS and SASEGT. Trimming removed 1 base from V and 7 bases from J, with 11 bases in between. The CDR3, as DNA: TGTGCCAGCAGTGAAGGGGGAGGGAAGCAGCCCCAGCATTTT. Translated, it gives CASSEGGGKQPQHF.

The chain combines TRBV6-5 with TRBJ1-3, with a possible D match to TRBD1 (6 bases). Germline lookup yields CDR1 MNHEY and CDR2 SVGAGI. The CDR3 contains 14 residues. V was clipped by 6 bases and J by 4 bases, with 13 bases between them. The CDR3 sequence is CASSLQGMGNTIYF. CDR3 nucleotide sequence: TGTGCCAGCAGCCTCCAGGGGATGGGAAACACCATATATTTT.

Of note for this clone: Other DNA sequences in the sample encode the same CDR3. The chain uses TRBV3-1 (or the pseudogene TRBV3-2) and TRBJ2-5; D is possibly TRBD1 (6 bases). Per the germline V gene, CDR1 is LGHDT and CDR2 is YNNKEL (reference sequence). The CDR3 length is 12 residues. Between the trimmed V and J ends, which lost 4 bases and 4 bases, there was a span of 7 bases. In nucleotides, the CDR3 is TGTGCCAGCAGCCCCAGGGGAGAGACCCAGTACTTC. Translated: CASSPRGETQYF.

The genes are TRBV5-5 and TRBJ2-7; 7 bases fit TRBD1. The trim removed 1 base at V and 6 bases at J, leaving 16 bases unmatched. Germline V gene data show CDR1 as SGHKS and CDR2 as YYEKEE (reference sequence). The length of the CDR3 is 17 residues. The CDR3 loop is CASSLSPETGFIGEQYV. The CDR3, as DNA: TGTGCCAGCAGCTTGTCCCCCGAGACAGGGTTCATCGGCGAGCAGTACGTC.